A single sample gave rise to the 7 T cell receptor beta chains below, sequenced in a study of blood T cell repertoires in COVID-19. Profiled with immunoSEQ multiplex PCR; TCRdb holds only in-frame clones, not every one. The sample holds about 120,000 clones; approximately 80% are singletons and the top ten take over 10%. The sequenced material came from peripheral blood. Receptor source: a human donor in a cohort sampled during active COVID-19.

V is TRBV6-5 and J is TRBJ2-7; D call uncertain. With 2 bases removed from V and 9 bases from J, the gap between germline ends came to 8 bases. CDR1 is MNHEY and CDR2 is SVGAGI in the germline V gene. The CDR3 is made up of 11 amino acids. This chain's CDR3 is CASSYTGLQYF. CDR3 sequence (DNA): TGTGCCAGCAGTTACACCGGGTTGCAGTACTTC.

This clone was picked up one time. The chain has TRBV5-6 and TRBJ2-7; 7 positions agree with TRBD2. This CDR3 has 16 amino acids. The trim removed 3 bases at V and 3 bases at J, leaving 12 bases unmatched. Germline CDR1 and CDR2: SGHDT and YYEEEE. For the CDR3, the DNA is TGTGCCAGCAGCTCAAGATCCCCGGGGGGTCTCTACGAGCAGTACTTC. This encodes CASSSRSPGGLYEQYF.

The gene calls are TRBV28 and TRBJ1-5, with a weak D call TRBD1 (6 bases). Germline CDR1 and CDR2: MDHEN and SYDVKM. The CDR3 length is 15 residues. Trimming took off 9 bases at V and 2 bases at J, with 17 bases between the two ends. CDR3 loop: CASGGGARGNQPQHF. The CDR3 region has the DNA TGTGCCAGTGGCGGGGGGGCTCGGGGCAATCAGCCCCAGCATTTT.

V gene TRBV24-1 combines with J gene TRBJ2-1; TRBD2 matches at 8 bases. J was trimmed by 10 bases and V by 6 bases; bases with no gene match: 1. Germline V gives CDR1 KGHDR, CDR2 SFDVKD. The CDR3 has 11 amino acids. Here the CDR3 reads CATSRGGEQFF. The CDR3 coding sequence is TGTGCCACCAGTCGGGGGGGAGAGCAGTTCTTC.

This clone was counted between two and nine times. The V gene is TRBV2, the J gene TRBJ1-1, with 9 bases matching TRBD1. This CDR3 spans 13 amino acids. Per the germline V gene, CDR1 is SNHLY and CDR2 is FYNNEI. V trimming: 11 bases; J trimming: 4 bases; junction bases outside the gene matches: 8. CDR3 region: CAGGQGEPTEAFF. The CDR3 DNA is TGTGCCGGGGGACAGGGAGAACCCACTGAAGCTTTCTTT.

This clone has more than one count but fewer than ten. V and J are TRBV6-2 or TRBV6-3 and TRBJ1-5; TRBD1 matches 10 bases. CDR3 length: 13 residues. Trimming at V came to 5 bases and at J to 6 bases, leaving 1 base not matched to a gene. CDR1 is MNHEY, CDR2 SVGEGT, per germline. The CDR3 region has the DNA TGTGCCAGCAGTCGACAGGGGGCTCAGCCCCAGCATTTT. It specifies CASSRQGAQPQHF.

The rearrangement uses TRBV4-3 and TRBJ2-5; 7 bases are shared with TRBD1. The CDR3 is 14 residues long. CDR1 and CDR2 (germline): LGHNA, YSLEER. V was clipped by 4 bases and J by 2 bases; unmatched bases: 4. The CDR3 region has the DNA TGCGCCAGCAGCCCGGGACAGATGCAAGAGACCCAGTACTTC. Translating gives CASSPGQMQETQYF.